This T cell receptor (beta chain) was recovered during a study of blood T cell repertoires in COVID-19. Produced via immunoSEQ multiplex PCR; TCRdb's table is partial and in-frame only. The sample contains roughly 270,000 clones, approximately 86% of which appear only once. In germline, CDR1 is KGHSH, CDR2 LQKENI. The germline V and J ends were trimmed by 2 bases and 4 bases, with 11 bases remaining between them. This CDR3 is built from 15 residues. This clonotype was obtained from a man aged 18 to 35 with active or convalescent COVID-19. Sequenced material: peripheral blood. This chain connects TRBV18 to TRBJ2-2; D gene unclear. In DNA, the CDR3 is TGTGCCAGCTCACCAAGCCTTACAGTCACCGGGGAGCTGTTTTTT. As protein: CASSPSLTVTGELFF.